This entry is about one T cell receptor (beta chain). The antigen is unknown. This entry is derived from a study of T cell responses to AZD1222 COVID-19 vaccine. Study-level findings and limits: Within unmutated variant regions lay the reported targets of nearly half of spike-specific TCRs. Researchers took repertoire samples only after the peak T cell response had come.

Profiled with immunoSEQ multiplex PCR; TCRdb holds only in-frame clones, not every one. The sample shows around 150,000 clones, around nine tenths of them seen only once. V was shortened by 2 bases and J by 7 bases, with 12 bases between the two germline ends. Germline CDR1 SQVTM, CDR2 ANQGSEA. The CDR3 contains 13 residues. This TCR was recovered from an adult in good health. The chain uses TRBV29-1 and TRBJ1-5; no definite D call. The sequenced sample was peripheral blood, obtained on day 0 of AZD1222 vaccination. CDR3 sequence reads: CSVEFGEGQPQHF. The CDR3 coding sequence is TGCAGCGTTGAATTCGGGGAGGGACAGCCCCAGCATTTT.